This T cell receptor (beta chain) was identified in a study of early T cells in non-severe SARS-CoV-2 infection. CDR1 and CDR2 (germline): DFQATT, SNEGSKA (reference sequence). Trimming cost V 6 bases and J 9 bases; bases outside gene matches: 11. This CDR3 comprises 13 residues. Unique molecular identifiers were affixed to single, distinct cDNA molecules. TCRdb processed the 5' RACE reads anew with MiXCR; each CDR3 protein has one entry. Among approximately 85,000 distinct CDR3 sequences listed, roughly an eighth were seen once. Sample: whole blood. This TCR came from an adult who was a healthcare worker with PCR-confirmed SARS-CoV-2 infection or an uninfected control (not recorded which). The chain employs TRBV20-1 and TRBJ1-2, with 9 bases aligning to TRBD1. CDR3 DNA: TGCAGTGCCGTCCAGGGACAGGGTGTGAGCTACACCTTC. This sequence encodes CSAVQGQGVSYTF.